The clone carrying this TCR beta chain has ten or more counts. The germline CDR1 and CDR2 sequences are DFQATT and SNEGSKA (reference sequence). The germline V and J ends were trimmed by 4 bases and 3 bases, with 16 bases remaining between them. The CDR3 consists of 14 residues. Preparing the TCRbeta library involved the use of unique molecular identifiers. MiXCR was run by TCRdb on the PCR reads, yielding one entry per CDR3 protein. The data contain 300,000 or so distinct CDR3 sequences, more than 9% of them singletons. This record belongs to a study of T-cell reconstitution after alpha-beta-depleted transplantation in children.

The source material was PBMCs from the stem cell graft donor, sampled from the stem cell graft. V usage is TRBV20-1 and J usage is TRBJ2-7, with D tentatively TRBD1 (6 bases). The receptor was isolated from a human donor who donated a stem cell graft to a child with SCID. CDR3 coding DNA: TGCAGTGCTAATCGGCAGGGGCTCCGCTACGAGCAGTACTTC. Translating gives CSANRQGLRYEQYF.